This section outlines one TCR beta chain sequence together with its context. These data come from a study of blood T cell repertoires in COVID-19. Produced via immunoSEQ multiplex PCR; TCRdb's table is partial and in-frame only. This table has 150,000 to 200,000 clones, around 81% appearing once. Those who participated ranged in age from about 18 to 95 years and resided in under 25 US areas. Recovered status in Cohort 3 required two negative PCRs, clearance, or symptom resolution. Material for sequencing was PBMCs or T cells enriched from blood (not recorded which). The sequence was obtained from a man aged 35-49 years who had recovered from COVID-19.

The CDR3 bases are TGCAGTGCTAGTCTGGGGGCTTACAATGAGCAGTTCTTC. Translating it yields CSASLGAYNEQFF. The chain employs TRBV20-1 and TRBJ2-1, with TRBD1 as a possible D gene (6 bases). V was shortened by 3 bases and J by 4 bases, with 10 bases between the two germline ends. CDR1 and CDR2 from the germline V gene are DFQATT and SNEGSKA (reference sequence). This CDR3 region has 13 residues.